These 14 T cell receptor beta chains share one sample of origin, sequenced in a study of T cells expressing NK-cell markers. After re-calling the 5' RACE reads, TCRdb lists one entry per CDR3 protein, DNA absent. This repertoire includes 200,000 to 300,000 distinct CDR3 sequences. The sequenced material came from blood T cells: a sorted CD56 or NKG2C T cell subset, CD4+ or CD8+ T cells, or bulk PBMC T cells (not recorded which). Source of these receptors: a man aged 18 to 35 in good health.

This sequence joins TRBV19 and TRBJ1-5. This CDR3 comprises 16 residues. Germline loops: CDR1 LNHDA, CDR2 SQIVND (reference sequence). Here the CDR3 reads CASNPRAGVGNQPQHF.

The V gene is TRBV12-3 or TRBV12-4, the J gene TRBJ2-5; there is no DNA to check the TCRdb D call of TRBD2. This CDR3 region has 12 residues. The CDR3 sequence: CASSPADETQYF.

The V and J genes are TRBV20-1 and TRBJ2-5; there is no DNA to check the TCRdb D call of TRBD1. The CDR3 spans 13 residues. Per germline, CDR1 DFQATT and CDR2 SNEGSKA (reference sequence). CDR3 loop: CSAPQGRGETQYF.

The chain joins TRBV29-1 to TRBJ2-7; TCRdb's D call of TRBD1 is untestable without DNA. The CDR3 spans 12 residues. The germline gives CDR1 SQVTM, CDR2 ANQGSEA. CDR3 loop: CSVGPGQSEQYF.

This sequence joins TRBV10-3 and TRBJ1-4; TCRdb calls TRBD1, which cannot be checked without DNA. The length of the CDR3 is 14 residues. Germline V gene lookup returns CDR1 ENHRY and CDR2 SYGVKD. This chain's CDR3 is CAAGKGGTNEKLFF.

V usage is TRBV20-1 and J usage is TRBJ2-1; the D call of TRBD1 rests on TCRdb alone, since no DNA is present to check it. The CDR3 totals 15 residues. Germline assignment: CDR1 DFQATT and CDR2 SNEGSKA (reference sequence). The CDR3 spells CSASRGDRAGVEQFF.

The chain uses TRBV20-1 and TRBJ2-3. The CDR3 sequence is 14 residues long. CDR1 is DFQATT and CDR2 is SNEGSKA in the germline V gene (reference sequence). The CDR3 sequence is CSARPLRTTDTQYF.

The chain links TRBV12-3 or TRBV12-4 to TRBJ1-5; TCRdb reports TRBD1, a call that lacks DNA to check it against. CDR3 length: 11 residues. CDR3 residues: CASAKERVQHF.

The gene calls are TRBV3-1 and TRBJ2-7; with no DNA, the TCRdb D assignment of TRBD1 cannot be verified. Germline CDR1 is LGHDT and CDR2 is YNNKEL (reference sequence). The CDR3 has 16 residues. The CDR3 here is CASSQIQGILPYEQYF.

The gene calls are TRBV5-6 and TRBJ2-3; TCRdb calls TRBD2, which cannot be checked without DNA. CDR3 size: 16 residues. CDR1 and CDR2 (germline): SGHDT, YYEEEE. The CDR3 protein is CASSSELEAFTDTQYF.

The chain combines TRBV4-2 with TRBJ2-1; the D gene TCRdb calls, TRBD2, cannot be checked with no DNA. The CDR3 is 15 residues long. Germline lookup yields CDR1 LGHNA and CDR2 YNFKEQ. The CDR3 protein is CASSLPGLRNNEQFF.

V gene TRBV24-1 combines with J gene TRBJ2-1; TCRdb selects TRBD1, and the lack of DNA leaves this call unchecked. CDR1 and CDR2 (germline): KGHDR, SFDVKD. This CDR3 contains 16 residues. The CDR3 loop is CATSDSPGQGPNEQFF.

CDR3 in amino acids: CASSPWDRGDNEQFF. The rearrangement links TRBV7-2 to TRBJ2-1; TCRdb's D call of TRBD1 is untestable without DNA. The length of the CDR3 is 15 residues. Germline V gene lookup returns CDR1 SGHTA and CDR2 FQGNSA. Combining the CDR3 with reference TRBV7-2 and TRBJ2-1 gives the whole variable domain GAGVSQSPSNKVTEKGKDVELRCDPISGHTALYWYRQSLGQGLEFLIYFQGNSAPDKSGLPSDRFSAERTGGSVSTLTIQRTQQEDSAVYLCASSPWDRGDNEQFFGPGTRLTVL.

This rearrangement joins TRBV19 to TRBJ1-6. CDR1 LNHDA and CDR2 SQIVND come from the germline V gene (reference sequence). There are 13 residues in the CDR3. The CDR3 sequence is CASGEGMNSPLHF.